This passage covers 14 T cell receptor beta chains from one sample sequenced in a study of blood T cell repertoires in COVID-19. Using immunoSEQ multiplex PCR, the repertoire was profiled, and TCRdb retains in-frame clones only, with some absent. The data hold approximately 250,000 clones, with roughly 86% observed a single time. Sequencing used peripheral blood. The receptors were gathered from a woman of 80 years or more with COVID-19, enrolled during active disease.

The CDR3 DNA reads TGTGCCAGCAGTTTACTGCCCAGGTTACTGTTTTTT. It yields the protein CASSLLPRLLFF. The chain couples TRBV28 to TRBJ1-4; D uncertain. Trimming cost V 2 bases and J 13 bases, with 11 bases left between them. The CDR3 has 12 amino acids. Germline CDR1 reads MDHEN; CDR2 reads SYDVKM. The complete variable domain, with remaining parts taken from reference TRBV28 and TRBJ1-4, reads DVKVTQSSRYLVKRTGEKVFLECVQDMDHENMFWYRQDPGLGLRLIYFSYDVKMKEKGDIPEGYSVSREKKERFSLILESASTNQTSMYLCASSLLPRLLFFGSGTQLSVL.

The rearrangement joins TRBV11-2 to TRBJ2-3; the match to TRBD2 covers 8 bases. The CDR3 covers 15 residues. V shed 1 base and J 1 base; nucleotides not matched to a gene: 1. Germline lookup yields CDR1 SGHAT and CDR2 FQNNGV. CDR3 residues: CASSLAGGRTDTQYF. CDR3 nucleotides: TGTGCCAGCAGCTTAGCGGGGGGGCGCACAGATACGCAGTATTTT.

The gene calls are TRBV10-2 and TRBJ1-5, with D tentatively TRBD1 (5 bases). The V and J ends lost 0 bases and 6 bases respectively, with 15 bases between them. The germline V gene encodes CDR1 WSHSY and CDR2 SAAADI. The CDR3 length is 16 residues. CDR3 sequence reads: CASSESPGLPLQPQHF. The CDR3 DNA is TGCGCCAGCAGTGAGTCCCCGGGACTCCCACTTCAGCCCCAGCATTTT.

The chain couples TRBV6-5 to TRBJ2-3; TRBD1 matches 10 bases. CDR3 size: 15 residues. Germline CDR1 is MNHEY and CDR2 is SVGAGI. With 6 bases clipped from V and 5 bases from J, the junction kept 8 bases outside the gene matches. The CDR3: CASRPGTGVQDTQYF. The CDR3 DNA sequence: TGTGCCAGCAGACCCGGGACAGGGGTTCAAGATACGCAGTATTTT.

The gene calls are TRBV5-1 and TRBJ1-6, with D perhaps TRBD1 (6 bases). The germline CDR1 and CDR2 sequences are SGHRS and YFSETQ. V was pared by 4 bases and J by 4 bases, with 12 bases between. The CDR3 contains 15 residues. The CDR3 nucleotides read TGCGCCAGCAGCACCGGACAGAATTATAATTCACCCCTCCACTTT. The encoded protein is CASSTGQNYNSPLHF.

The rearrangement uses TRBV6-5 and TRBJ1-1, with TRBD1 matching over 7 bases. V lost 4 bases, J lost 10 bases, and 6 bases stayed unmatched. CDR1 is MNHEY, CDR2 SVGAGI, per germline. The CDR3 covers 12 residues. The CDR3 sequence is CASSSTGVPAFF. In nucleotides, the CDR3 is TGTGCCAGCAGTTCCACAGGGGTCCCAGCTTTCTTT.

V is TRBV28 and J is TRBJ2-7; 8 bases map to TRBD1. The V and J ends lost 10 bases and 6 bases, in that order; junction bases with no gene match: 11. CDR3 length equals 13 residues. CDR1 MDHEN and CDR2 SYDVKM come from the germline V gene. The CDR3 reads CATRRTGGSEQYV. Here the CDR3 DNA reads TGTGCCACCCGAAGAACAGGGGGGTCCGAGCAGTACGTC.

The count of this clone is one. The rearrangement uses TRBV7-2 and TRBJ2-3; TRBD1 matches 7 bases. The ends lost 5 bases at V and 6 bases at J; junction bases unmatched: 5. CDR3 length: 13 amino acids. Germline-derived CDR1 and CDR2 are SGHTA and FQGNSA. CDR3 DNA sequence: TGTGCCAGCAGCAACCTACAGGGGGATACGCAGTATTTT. Its protein product is CASSNLQGDTQYF.

The V and J genes are TRBV6-2 or TRBV6-3 and TRBJ2-4; possible D gene TRBD2, 6 bases. This CDR3 is 17 amino acids long. Germline CDR1 and CDR2: MNHEY and SVGEGT. With 1 base removed from V and 1 base from J, the gap between germline ends came to 14 bases. As DNA, the CDR3 is TGTGCCAGCAGTTACTTAATCGGAGGGACGGCCAAAAACATTCAGTACTTC. Translated, it gives CASSYLIGGTAKNIQYF.

The chain employs TRBV6-4 and TRBJ1-4; no clear D gene. V was clipped by 4 bases and J by 4 bases, with 7 bases between them. Germline V gene lookup returns CDR1 MRHNA and CDR2 SNTAGT. This CDR3 region has 13 residues. CDR3 nucleotide sequence: TGTGCCAGCAGTGTGAGAGATAATGAAAAACTGTTTTTT. Translated, it gives CASSVRDNEKLFF.

The gene calls are TRBV25-1 and TRBJ2-3; D remains ambiguous. CDR1 and CDR2 from the germline V gene are MGHDK and SYGVNS. V was cut by 2 bases and J by 1 base, with 10 bases left in between. This CDR3 is built from 15 residues. The CDR3 region has the DNA TGTGCCAGCAGTGAACCCAGCGCGGGCACAGATACGCAGTATTTT. Amino acid sequence: CASSEPSAGTDTQYF. Supplemented by reference TRBV25-1 and TRBJ2-3, the full variable domain reads EADIYQTPRYLVIGTGKKITLECSQTMGHDKMYWYQQDPGMELHLIHYSYGVNSTEKGDLSSESTVSRIRTEHFPLTLESARPSHTSQYLCASSEPSAGTDTQYFGPGTRLTVL.

The genes are TRBV28 and TRBJ2-1; 8 bases match TRBD1. This CDR3 has 15 amino acids. The V and J ends lost 4 bases and 0 bases, in that order; junction bases with no gene match: 2. Germline V gives CDR1 MDHEN, CDR2 SYDVKM. The CDR3, as DNA: TGTGCCAGCAGTTGGGACAGGAGCTCCTACAATGAGCAGTTCTTC. Protein: CASSWDRSSYNEQFF.

The rearrangement uses TRBV3-1 (or the pseudogene TRBV3-2) and TRBJ1-1, with D possibly matching TRBD1 (5 bases). The CDR3 runs 12 residues. Trimming left V 5 bases short and J 11 bases short, with 15 bases between. From germline, CDR1 is LGHDT and CDR2 YNNKEL (reference sequence). CDR3 DNA: TGTGCCAGCAGCGGGGAAGGCAGGGATGCTTTCTTT. Its protein is CASSGEGRDAFF.

About this clone itself: This CDR3 is also generated by other DNA sequences in the sample. V gene TRBV7-9 combines with J gene TRBJ2-3; 12 bases line up with TRBD2. CDR3 length: 15 residues. J lost 0 bases, V lost 5 bases, and 0 bases had no gene match. Germline V CDR1 and CDR2: SEHNR, FQNEAQ (reference sequence). The CDR3 is CASSTSGGSTDTQYF. The CDR3 DNA sequence: TGTGCCAGCAGCACTAGCGGGGGGAGCACAGATACGCAGTATTTT.